This T cell receptor (beta chain) is drawn from a study of T cells after yellow fever vaccination. This clonotype was detected only a few times. Its antigen remains unidentified. The CDR3 has 11 residues. Trimming took off 5 bases at V and 7 bases at J, with 9 bases between the two ends. CDR1 is SGHRS and CDR2 is YFSETQ in the germline V gene. Study-level results: Reappearance after the booster was observed for most primary-vaccination clones (about 95% CD4, more than 70% CD8).

Synthesis of TCR cDNA relied on 5'RACE template switching, which attached a universal primer site and UMIs. TCRdb re-called the 5' RACE reads through MiXCR, storing one row per CDR3 protein. The sample records roughly 300,000 distinct CDR3 sequences, around 6.8% being singletons. The chain carries TRBV5-1 and TRBJ2-5, with unresolved D. Here the sequenced sample was PBMCs, taken approximately 47 days after the first yellow fever vaccination. This sequence originates from a man between 18 and 29 years old who received the YFV17D yellow fever vaccine. The CDR3 loop is CASSSEMTQYF. The CDR3, as DNA: TGCGCCAGCAGTTCAGAAATGACCCAGTACTTC.